Each of the 24 T cell receptor beta chains below was sequenced from the same sample in a study of blood T cell repertoires in COVID-19. Method: immunoSEQ multiplex PCR; TCRdb's copy keeps in-frame clones and lacks some. The repertoire holds around 100,000 clones, with approximately 87% as singletons. What was sequenced was peripheral blood. These receptors were taken from a human donor in a cohort sampled during active COVID-19.

This clone was found once. The chain carries TRBV5-1 and TRBJ1-4; 10 bases agree with TRBD1. Trimming removed 0 bases from V and 8 bases from J; junction bases left unmatched: 7. This CDR3 contains 16 residues. Germline values: CDR1 SGHRS, CDR2 YFSETQ. Here the CDR3 reads CASSLGRTGGREKLFF. CDR3 nucleotides: TGCGCCAGCAGCTTGGGCCGGACAGGGGGACGGGAAAAACTGTTTTTT.

This chain connects TRBV18 to TRBJ2-1; 10 bases match TRBD1. There are 16 residues in the CDR3. V lost 0 bases to trimming and J lost 8 bases; unmatched junction nucleotides: 7. CDR1 is KGHSH, CDR2 LQKENI, per germline. The chain's CDR3 is CASSPPTGGRGDEQFF. For the CDR3, the DNA is TGTGCCAGCTCACCACCGACAGGGGGCAGGGGCGATGAGCAGTTCTTC.

The rearrangement links TRBV7-6 to TRBJ2-2, with 9 bases matching TRBD2. Trimming cost V 6 bases and J 2 bases; bases outside gene matches: 13. Germline assignment: CDR1 SGHVS and CDR2 FNYEAQ. The CDR3 totals 18 residues. The CDR3, as DNA: TGTGCCAGCAGTCGAAGTGATAGCGGGAGTCGAAACACCGGGGAGCTGTTTTTT. It encodes CASSRSDSGSRNTGELFF.

The genes are TRBV19 and TRBJ2-7; 7 positions agree with TRBD2. The J segment lost 6 bases and the V segment lost 6 bases, leaving 11 bases of the junction unmatched. The germline gives CDR1 LNHDA, CDR2 SQIVND (reference sequence). The CDR3 is made up of 14 amino acids. The CDR3 DNA reads TGTGCCAGTAGCGGGAGGCCGCCGTCTCTCGAGCAGTACTTC. Protein product: CASSGRPPSLEQYF.

This clone was seen just once. This rearrangement joins TRBV27 to TRBJ1-2, with D possibly TRBD1 on 6 matching bases. The ends were cut back, 2 bases at V and 9 bases at J, with 13 bases in the middle. The CDR3 runs to 13 residues. The germline V gene has CDR1 MNHEY and CDR2 SMNVEV (reference sequence). The CDR3 DNA is TGTGCCAGCAGTTTAGGCAGGGGAGACCGCTACACCTTC. Translation gives CASSLGRGDRYTF.

The V and J genes are TRBV7-8 and TRBJ1-2; 10 nucleotides line up with TRBD1. Germline-derived CDR1 and CDR2 are SGHVS and FQNEAQ. CDR3 length: 12 residues. Trimming removed 1 base from V and 13 bases from J; junction bases left unmatched: 3. CDR3 DNA: TGTGCCAGCAGCTTAGGGGACAGGGGTGGCACCTTC. It encodes CASSLGDRGGTF.

The chain employs TRBV3-1 (or the pseudogene TRBV3-2) and TRBJ2-7; TRBD2 matches 8 bases. The CDR3 contains 16 residues. Per the germline V gene, CDR1 is LGHDT and CDR2 is YNNKEL (reference sequence). V shed 0 bases, J shed 0 bases, and the junction held 4 bases outside the gene matches. The CDR3 nucleotides are TGTGCCAGCAGCCAAGAATCAGCGGGGGCCTCCTACGAGCAGTACTTC. This codes for CASSQESAGASYEQYF.

The chain recombines TRBV5-1 with TRBJ1-4, with 7 bases lining up with TRBD1. Germline lookup yields CDR1 SGHRS and CDR2 YFSETQ. J was trimmed by 6 bases and V by 2 bases; bases with no gene match: 4. This CDR3 contains 14 residues. Here the CDR3 reads CASSFYRGDEKLFF. Written as DNA, the CDR3 is TGCGCCAGCAGCTTCTACAGGGGTGATGAAAAACTGTTTTTT.

This rearrangement joins TRBV7-2 to TRBJ1-2, with 8 bases lining up with TRBD1. Looked up from germline, CDR1 is SGHTA and CDR2 is FQGNSA. V shed 5 bases and J 4 bases; nucleotides not matched to a gene: 3. The CDR3 length is 13 residues. The CDR3 DNA is TGTGCCAGCAGCCGGACAGGGCTCTATGGCTACACCTTC. Protein sequence: CASSRTGLYGYTF.

The chain uses TRBV6-2 or TRBV6-3 and TRBJ2-1; 7 nucleotides match TRBD2. Trimming at V came to 2 bases and at J to 0 bases, leaving 7 bases not matched to a gene. This CDR3 comprises 17 residues. The V gene's germline CDR1 is MNHEY and CDR2 SVGEGT. DNA for the CDR3: TGTGCCAGCAGTTACGGTACTAGCGTTAGCTCCTACAATGAGCAGTTCTTC. Amino acid sequence: CASSYGTSVSSYNEQFF.

The chain is built from TRBV11-1 and TRBJ2-7; 13 nucleotides match TRBD2. Per the germline V gene, CDR1 is SGHAT and CDR2 is FQDESV (reference sequence). With 6 bases clipped from V and 5 bases from J, the junction kept 4 bases outside the gene matches. The CDR3 is 14 residues long. CDR3 nucleotides: TGTGCCAGCAGACTAGCGGGGGGGCTCCACGAGCAGTACTTC. It yields the protein CASRLAGGLHEQYF.

V and J are TRBV6-6 and TRBJ1-5; D remains ambiguous. Trimming shortened V by 2 bases and J by 9 bases, and 14 bases separated the two germline ends. Per germline, CDR1 MNHNY and CDR2 SVGAGI (reference sequence). This CDR3 is 14 amino acids long. The CDR3 protein is CASSYAELSVPQHF. For the CDR3, the DNA is TGTGCCAGCAGTTACGCGGAGCTATCAGTGCCCCAGCATTTT.

The V call is TRBV5-1, the J call TRBJ2-3; TRBD1 matches 7 bases. The CDR3 sequence is 16 residues long. V was clipped by 4 bases and J by 2 bases; unmatched bases: 10. CDR1 and CDR2 (germline): SGHRS, YFSETQ. CDR3 nucleotides: TGCGCCAGCAGCAGCAAACCGGGACAGCACACAGATACGCAGTATTTT. Translation gives CASSSKPGQHTDTQYF.

The chain combines TRBV29-1 with TRBJ2-1; TRBD2 matches 9 bases. The CDR3 is 18 amino acids. V lost 3 bases and J lost 6; bases outside the gene matches: 18. Germline CDR1 reads SQVTM; CDR2 reads ANQGSEA. The CDR3 loop reads CSVDPGRGLVAGVNEQFF. The DNA for the CDR3 is TGCAGCGTTGACCCCGGCAGGGGGTTGGTAGCGGGAGTCAATGAGCAGTTCTTC.

The J gene is TRBJ1-6, the V gene TRBV10-2, with 7 positions matching TRBD1. Looked up from germline, CDR1 is WSHSY and CDR2 is SAAADI. The CDR3 length is 14 residues. The J segment lost 11 bases and the V segment lost 3 bases, leaving 7 bases of the junction unmatched. The CDR3 reads CASSEGTVGTPLHF. The CDR3 region has the DNA TGCGCCAGCAGTGAAGGGACAGTGGGGACACCCCTCCACTTT.

The gene calls are TRBV6-6 and TRBJ2-1, with 11 bases fitting TRBD2. This CDR3 has 19 amino acids. From germline, CDR1 is MNHNY and CDR2 SVGAGI (reference sequence). Germline trimming cut 5 bases from V and 3 bases from J; bases unmatched to any gene: 15. In nucleotides, the CDR3 is TGTGCCAGCAGTCGATCCGGGACTAGCGGCTCGGCGGACTACAATGAGCAGTTCTTC. Protein product: CASSRSGTSGSADYNEQFF.

On this clone itself: The same CDR3 can be traced to other DNA sequences in this sample. The V gene is TRBV19, the J gene TRBJ2-5, with 7 bases identical to TRBD2. V lost 3 bases, J lost 1 base, and 8 bases stayed unmatched. The CDR3 runs 16 residues. CDR1 is LNHDA and CDR2 is SQIVND in the germline V gene (reference sequence). CDR3 sequence: CASSMIPGGSQETQYF. The DNA for the CDR3 is TGTGCCAGTAGTATGATTCCGGGAGGAAGCCAAGAGACCCAGTACTTC.

The chain has TRBV30 and TRBJ1-5; tentative D call: TRBD1 (6 bases). The CDR3 runs to 14 residues. Trimming left V 5 bases short and J 0 bases short, with 11 bases between. Germline lookup yields CDR1 GTSNPN and CDR2 SVGIG (reference sequence). The CDR3, as DNA: TGTGCCTGGGGAAGGGACACTAGCAATCAGCCCCAGCATTTT. This gives the protein CAWGRDTSNQPQHF. Complete variable domain (other parts from reference TRBV30 and TRBJ1-5): SQTIHQWPATLVQPVGSPLSLECTVEGTSNPNLYWYRQAAGRGLQLLFYSVGIGQISSEVPQNLSASRPQDRQFILSSKKLLLSDSGFYLCAWGRDTSNQPQHFGDGTRLSIL.

The chain couples TRBV28 to TRBJ1-1; maybe TRBD1 (5 bases). The V gene lost 2 bases and the J gene lost 4 bases, with 23 bases spanning the gap. The CDR3 sequence is 18 residues long. The germline V gene has CDR1 MDHEN and CDR2 SYDVKM. CDR3 loop: CASSLLSFGARGSTEAFF. CDR3 in DNA: TGTGCCAGCAGTTTACTCTCATTTGGGGCAAGAGGTAGCACTGAAGCTTTCTTT.

The rearrangement joins TRBV5-1 to TRBJ2-1, with 8 positions matching TRBD1. Trimming took 3 bases from V and 3 from J; bases not matched to a gene: 8. Germline assignment: CDR1 SGHRS and CDR2 YFSETQ. This CDR3 contains 16 residues. The CDR3 DNA is TGCGCCAGCAGCTCGGAGATTGGACAGGGCTACAATGAGCAGTTCTTC. It translates to CASSSEIGQGYNEQFF.

The rearrangement joins TRBV3-1 (or the pseudogene TRBV3-2) to TRBJ2-7, with D perhaps TRBD2 (6 bases). Germline lookup yields CDR1 LGHDT and CDR2 YNNKEL (reference sequence). The ends were cut back, 5 bases at V and 3 bases at J, with 23 bases in the middle. There are 17 residues in the CDR3. The CDR3 reads CASSGRGCAGGYYEQYF. The CDR3 bases are TGTGCCAGCAGCGGCCGGGGGTGCGCGGGCGGATACTACGAGCAGTACTTC.

The rearrangement links TRBV5-1 to TRBJ1-5; perhaps TRBD1 as D (5 bases). The CDR3 is made up of 14 amino acids. The ends were cut back, 4 bases at V and 9 bases at J, with 17 bases in the middle. Germline values: CDR1 SGHRS, CDR2 YFSETQ. This chain's CDR3 is CASSDGGAQGPQHF. CDR3 sequence (DNA): TGCGCCAGCAGCGATGGAGGGGCGCAAGGGCCCCAGCATTTT.

The CDR3 loop reads CASSPNSGANTGELFF. The CDR3, as DNA: TGTGCCAGCAGCCCCAATAGCGGGGCTAACACCGGGGAGCTGTTTTTT. The chain couples TRBV7-3 to TRBJ2-2, with 8 nucleotides matching TRBD2. The CDR3 covers 16 residues. With V trimmed by 5 bases and J by 2 bases, 7 bases remained unmatched. From germline, CDR1 is SGHTA and CDR2 FQGTGA. Drawing the rest from reference TRBV7-3 and TRBJ2-2, the complete variable domain is GAGVSQTPSNKVTEKGKYVELRCDPISGHTALYWYRQSLGQGPEFLIYFQGTGAADDSGLPNDRFFAVRPEGSVSTLKIQRTERGDSAVYLCASSPNSGANTGELFFGEGSRLTVL.

The V gene is TRBV27, the J gene TRBJ2-5; D may be TRBD1 (6 bases). Germline V gene sequence: CDR1 MNHEY, CDR2 SMNVEV (reference sequence). This CDR3 spans 14 amino acids. Trimming shortened V by 9 bases and J by 3 bases, and 17 bases separated the two germline ends. The DNA of the CDR3 is TGTGCCAGTAAGTACAGGGAGCTTAAAGAGACCCAGTACTTC. Translating it yields CASKYRELKETQYF.